This T cell receptor beta chain emerged from a study of blood T cell repertoires in COVID-19. Whole-study context: Samples representing acute and convalescent COVID-19 were sourced from the United States, Italy and Spain. The cDNA or gDNA used as material had been derived from T cells, B-cell-depleted T cells, or PBMCs.

Original processing methods: Estimation of nucleated cell counts was performed using reference gene primer amplification. Measured with immunoSEQ multiplex PCR; TCRdb has only the in-frame clones, and not every one. V and J calls and clone size are copied from that table; D and trimming were computed from the DNA. The sample consists of 230,000 or so clones, roughly 84% of them appearing once. Unmatched junction bases numbered 4, after V lost 5 bases and J lost 1 base. This CDR3 is 16 amino acids long. Germline CDR1 is SEHNR and CDR2 is FQNEAQ (reference sequence). There are a few counts of this clone.

This chain connects TRBV7-9 to TRBJ1-4; 10 bases are shared with TRBD1. This sequence originates from a man over 45 with active or convalescent COVID-19. Sequenced input: peripheral blood. DNA of the CDR3: TGTGCCAGCAGCGCCGGACAGGGGGTAACTAATGAAAAACTGTTTTTT. Translation gives CASSAGQGVTNEKLFF.